This T cell receptor beta chain originates from a study of chemoradiotherapy in HPV16-positive cancers. TCRdb keeps only in-frame clones here, not all; method: immunoSEQ multiplex PCR. The sample has roughly 34,000 clones; 70% to 90% are singletons. This clone was counted a few times. Germline V gene lookup returns CDR1 SEHNR and CDR2 FQNEAQ (reference sequence). CDR3 size: 13 residues. V dropped 1 base and J dropped 5 bases, with 9 bases sitting between them. This clonotype was obtained from a human donor with HPV-associated anogenital cancer. Material: blood, obtained from a patient who underwent chemoradiotherapy. V and J are TRBV7-9 and TRBJ2-7; D is perhaps TRBD2 (5 bases). This CDR3 reads CASSLDPGNEQYF. CDR3 sequence (DNA): TGTGCCAGCAGCTTAGACCCCGGGAACGAGCAGTACTTC.